The 26 T cell receptor beta chains below come from one sample, sequenced in a study of blood T cell repertoires in COVID-19. Produced via immunoSEQ multiplex PCR; TCRdb's table is partial and in-frame only. The sample comprises 180,000 or so clones, 65% to 90% of which are singletons, and roughly 8.2% rests with the top ten. The specimen was peripheral blood. Receptors were obtained from a man in his sixties with acute or convalescent COVID-19.

CDR3 protein: CASSQVQDRDYEQYF. The DNA of the CDR3 is TGTGCCAGCAGCCAAGTTCAAGACAGGGACTACGAGCAGTACTTC. V gene TRBV4-2 combines with J gene TRBJ2-7, with 7 bases fitting TRBD1. This CDR3 spans 15 amino acids. V lost 1 base and J lost 3; bases outside the gene matches: 6. Germline CDR1 LGHNA, CDR2 YNFKEQ.

The chain carries TRBV6-5 and TRBJ1-2; possibly TRBD1 for D (6 bases). In germline, CDR1 is MNHEY, CDR2 SVGAGI. V lost 0 bases and J 6 bases, leaving 14 bases between the germline ends. The CDR3 has 15 amino acids. The CDR3, as DNA: TGTGCCAGCAGTTACTCGCCAGGGGACCTTGATGGCTACACCTTC. It yields the protein CASSYSPGDLDGYTF.

DNA of the CDR3: TGCGCCAGCAGTGAATTAATCGGGACAGATAATTCACCCCTCCACTTT. This gives the protein CASSELIGTDNSPLHF. V usage is TRBV10-2 and J usage is TRBJ1-6; TRBD1 matches 7 bases. The CDR3 totals 16 residues. The junction had 7 bases not matched to a gene; V was cut back by 3 bases and J by 5 bases. The germline V gene has CDR1 WSHSY and CDR2 SAAADI.

This clone was seen once. The V gene is TRBV20-1, the J gene TRBJ2-1; the match to TRBD2 covers 9 bases. The CDR3 consists of 14 residues. Trimming at V came to 3 bases and at J to 10 bases, leaving 10 bases not matched to a gene. Germline V gene lookup returns CDR1 DFQATT and CDR2 SNEGSKA (reference sequence). This CDR3 reads CSASDLAGSREQFF. CDR3 nucleotides: TGCAGTGCTAGTGATCTAGCGGGATCCAGAGAGCAGTTCTTC.

The chain couples TRBV9 to TRBJ2-3; TRBD2 matches 7 bases. The trim removed 6 bases at V and 3 bases at J, leaving 4 bases unmatched. Germline assignment: CDR1 SGDLS and CDR2 YYNGEE. CDR3 length equals 13 residues. The CDR3 sequence is CASTGGDTDTQYF. The CDR3 region has the DNA TGTGCCAGCACTGGGGGGGATACAGATACGCAGTATTTT. Variable domain in full (rest from reference TRBV9 and TRBJ2-3): DSGVTQTPKHLITATGQRVTLRCSPRSGDLSVYWYQQSLDQGLQFLIQYYNGEERAKGNILERFSAQQFPDLHSELNLSSLELGDSALYFCASTGGDTDTQYFGPGTRLTVL.

The genes are TRBV28 and TRBJ2-5, with D perhaps matching TRBD2 (5 bases). The germline CDR1 and CDR2 sequences are MDHEN and SYDVKM. The CDR3 extends over 12 amino acids. With 6 bases removed from V and 4 bases from J, the gap between germline ends came to 9 bases. DNA of the CDR3: TGTGCCAGCAGCCGGACTGCAGAGACCCAGTACTTC. Translation gives CASSRTAETQYF.

A remark on this clone: An end of the junction does not agree with germline; a read error may underlie this. The chain carries TRBV29-1 and TRBJ2-5, with D tentatively TRBD2 (6 bases). This CDR3 spans 13 amino acids. CDR1 and CDR2 from the germline V gene are SQVTM and ANQGSEA. CDR3 in DNA: TGCAGCGCTGAACCTGACAGAGCGGGGACCCAGTACTTC. Protein product: CSAEPDRAGTQYF.

This chain uses TRBV9 with TRBJ1-2; 7 positions agree with TRBD1. In germline, CDR1 is SGDLS, CDR2 YYNGEE. Trimming removed 6 bases from V and 8 bases from J; junction bases left unmatched: 7. This CDR3 is 12 amino acids long. As DNA, the CDR3 is TGTGCCAGCAACCAGGGGGATGGGGGCTACACCTTC. This codes for CASNQGDGGYTF.

The chain joins TRBV7-2 to TRBJ1-2; unclear D gene. Trimming shortened V by 5 bases and J by 4 bases, and 11 bases separated the two germline ends. Germline CDR1 reads SGHTA; CDR2 reads FQGNSA. The CDR3 is 13 amino acids. The DNA for the CDR3 is TGTGCCAGCAGCGAGGGTCCTCTCTATGGCTACACCTTC. Translating it yields CASSEGPLYGYTF.

The rearrangement uses TRBV10-2 and TRBJ1-6, with 7 bases that match TRBD1. J lost 5 bases, V lost 7 bases, and 2 bases had no gene match. The CDR3 sequence is 13 residues long. Germline V CDR1 and CDR2: WSHSY, SAAADI. CDR3 sequence: CASTGQHNSPLHF. The CDR3 nucleotides are TGCGCCAGCACGGGACAGCATAATTCACCCCTCCACTTT.

V gene TRBV9 combines with J gene TRBJ1-2, with 10 bases lining up with TRBD1. Germline lookup yields CDR1 SGDLS and CDR2 YYNGEE. The CDR3 consists of 15 residues. Germline trimming cut 0 bases from V and 5 bases from J; bases unmatched to any gene: 4. The chain's CDR3 is CASSVGGQGSYGYTF. DNA for the CDR3: TGTGCCAGCAGCGTAGGGGGACAGGGGAGTTATGGCTACACCTTC.

The chain carries TRBV28 and TRBJ1-2; tentative D call: TRBD1 (6 bases). Germline V gene sequence: CDR1 MDHEN, CDR2 SYDVKM. Between the trimmed V and J ends, which lost 5 bases and 4 bases, there was a span of 23 bases. CDR3 length: 17 amino acids. The CDR3: CASSPPRGGRLVYGYTF. CDR3 DNA sequence: TGTGCCAGCAGTCCTCCCCGGGGGGGCCGGCTGGTCTATGGCTACACCTTC.

The chain uses TRBV19 and TRBJ2-7, with 9 bases fitting TRBD1. V shed 10 bases and J 1 base; nucleotides not matched to a gene: 5. CDR1 LNHDA and CDR2 SQIVND come from the germline V gene (reference sequence). The CDR3 extends over 13 amino acids. As DNA, the CDR3 is TGTGCCACCCGGGACAGGGTTTCCTACGAGCAGTACTTC. This encodes CATRDRVSYEQYF.

V gene TRBV15 combines with J gene TRBJ2-3; 12 bases align to TRBD2. This CDR3 is 17 amino acids long. Germline trimming cut 0 bases from V and 4 bases from J; bases unmatched to any gene: 5. Germline V CDR1 and CDR2: LNHNV, YYDKDF (reference sequence). CDR3 in DNA: TGTGCCACCAGCAGAGATCGGCTAGCGGGAGGGGCAGATACGCAGTATTTT. This codes for CATSRDRLAGGADTQYF.

This clone has a single count. J is TRBJ2-1 and V is TRBV28; D possibly corresponds to TRBD1 (6 bases). The CDR3 loop spans 15 amino acids. V was trimmed by 5 bases and J by 2 bases, leaving 13 bases between them. Germline assignment: CDR1 MDHEN and CDR2 SYDVKM. The CDR3 here is CASSLQGLAYNEQFF. Here the CDR3 DNA reads TGTGCCAGCAGTCTACAGGGTCTCGCCTACAATGAGCAGTTCTTC.

The chain recombines TRBV21-1 with TRBJ2-2; TRBD2, the table's D call, lacks a check against the DNA. TRBV21-1 is recorded as a pseudogene. The CDR3 is made up of 17 amino acids. CDR3 sequence reads: CASSKEVPGANTGELFF. In DNA, the CDR3 is TGTGCCAGCAGCAAAGAGGTTCCGGGGGCGAACACCGGGGAGCTGTTTTTT.

This chain connects TRBV29-1 to TRBJ1-4, with 8 positions matching TRBD1. V trimming: 4 bases; J trimming: 4 bases; junction bases outside the gene matches: 5. The CDR3 consists of 14 residues. Germline V CDR1 and CDR2: SQVTM, ANQGSEA. This CDR3 is CSVVGQGINEKLFF. DNA for the CDR3: TGCAGCGTTGTAGGACAGGGCATTAATGAAAAACTGTTTTTT.

The chain couples TRBV5-1 to TRBJ1-1; D is unclear. V was cut by 0 bases and J by 5 bases, with 11 bases left in between. Germline V gives CDR1 SGHRS, CDR2 YFSETQ. The CDR3 is 14 residues long. The CDR3: CASSLVPGETEAFF. As DNA, the CDR3 is TGCGCCAGCAGCTTGGTACCAGGCGAAACTGAAGCTTTCTTT. The variable domain in full, with the rest retrieved from reference TRBV5-1 and TRBJ1-1, is KAGVTQTPRYLIKTRGQQVTLSCSPISGHRSVSWYQQTPGQGLQFLFEYFSETQRNKGNFPGRFSGRQFSNSRSEMNVSTLELGDSALYLCASSLVPGETEAFFGQGTRLTVV.

The chain links TRBV28 to TRBJ2-5; TRBD2 aligns across 12 bases. The CDR3 contains 13 residues. Germline V lookup: CDR1 MDHEN, CDR2 SYDVKM. With V trimmed by 5 bases and J by 7 bases, 2 bases remained unmatched. CDR3 loop: CASSPTSGGTQYF. The CDR3 region has the DNA TGTGCCAGCAGTCCGACTAGCGGGGGGACCCAGTACTTC.

V gene TRBV19 combines with J gene TRBJ1-5, with D tentatively TRBD1 (6 bases). V was clipped by 3 bases and J by 0 bases, with 9 bases between them. This CDR3 contains 15 residues. Germline V gene data show CDR1 as LNHDA and CDR2 as SQIVND (reference sequence). DNA of the CDR3: TGTGCCAGTAGTATCCCAGGGGTTAGCAATCAGCCCCAGCATTTT. Its translation: CASSIPGVSNQPQHF.

The J gene is TRBJ1-2, the V gene TRBV28; D is ambiguous. From germline, CDR1 is MDHEN and CDR2 SYDVKM. V lost 9 bases, J lost 4 bases, and 9 bases lay in between. This CDR3 region has 11 residues. In nucleotides, the CDR3 is TGTGCCAGTTCAGCGGCCTATGGCTACACCTTC. The encoded protein is CASSAAYGYTF.

This clone was seen a few times. J is TRBJ2-7 and V is TRBV28; D is perhaps TRBD1 (6 bases). CDR3 length: 15 amino acids. CDR1 is MDHEN, CDR2 SYDVKM, per germline. V was clipped by 5 bases and J by 3 bases, with 17 bases between them. The CDR3 DNA follows: TGTGCCAGCAGTCTAACCGGGACAAAACGCTACGAGCAGTACTTC. Translating it yields CASSLTGTKRYEQYF.

The V gene is TRBV5-1, the J gene TRBJ1-1; TRBD1 matches 7 bases. The germline CDR1 and CDR2 sequences are SGHRS and YFSETQ. The V gene end was trimmed by 3 bases and the J gene end by 1 base; junction bases not matched to a gene: 3. This CDR3 region has 14 residues. The CDR3 sequence is CASSSTGRNTEAFF. The DNA of the CDR3 is TGCGCCAGCAGCTCGACAGGGAGGAACACTGAAGCTTTCTTT.

Note on this clone: The sample holds other DNA sequences that translate to the same CDR3. The chain has TRBV29-1 and TRBJ2-7; TRBD2 matches 7 bases. The CDR3 has 12 residues. V lost 4 bases and J lost 3; bases outside the gene matches: 3. CDR1 and CDR2 (germline): SQVTM, ANQGSEA. CDR3 DNA: TGCAGCGTTGGAGGCGGGAGCTACGAGCAGTACTTC. Translated: CSVGGGSYEQYF.

A few counts support this clone. The CDR3 loop is CATSGSSRLGDPTGELFF. The CDR3 DNA is TGTGCCACCAGTGGTTCCAGTCGGCTGGGCGACCCCACCGGGGAGCTGTTTTTT. The chain uses TRBV24-1 and TRBJ2-2; no definite D call. The V end was cut by 5 bases, the J end by 4 bases, with 22 bases between. Looked up from germline, CDR1 is KGHDR and CDR2 is SFDVKD. The CDR3 contains 18 residues.

V usage is TRBV11-2 and J usage is TRBJ2-1, with D perhaps TRBD2 (5 bases). This CDR3 has 14 amino acids. The V end was cut by 5 bases, the J end by 7 bases, with 15 bases between. Germline lookup yields CDR1 SGHAT and CDR2 FQNNGV. The CDR3: CASSATRALNEQFF. CDR3 bases: TGTGCCAGCAGCGCCACGAGGGCCTTGAATGAGCAGTTCTTC. Complete variable domain (other parts from reference TRBV11-2 and TRBJ2-1): EAGVAQSPRYKIIEKRQSVAFWCNPISGHATLYWYQQILGQGPKLLIQFQNNGVVDDSQLPKDRFSAERLKGVDSTLKIQPAKLEDSAVYLCASSATRALNEQFFGPGTRLTVL.